This is a list of T cell receptor beta chains from one sample in a study of blood T cell repertoires in COVID-19. The assay was immunoSEQ multiplex PCR, and TCRdb's table has in-frame clones only and misses some. Of 190,000 or so clones listed, 70% to 85% are singletons. Sequenced: peripheral blood. These receptors were obtained from a man aged 45-60 years who had recovered from COVID-19. CDR3s include the opening cysteine and the closing phenylalanine or tryptophan. The D gene is left open where the match is weak. Some rows mark clone size as missing; the rest say once, few, many or name a class of expanded clone.

j_gene | d_gene | v_gene | abundance | CDR3nt | CDR3aa
TRBJ1-3 | . | TRBV19 | . | TGTGCCAGTGAGGCCCTCCACTCTGGAAACACCATATATTTT | CASEALHSGNTIYF
TRBJ2-4 | TRBD1 | TRBV7-2 | . | TGTGCCAGCAGCTTAGCCCAAGACCCATTAGGGACAGAACTAGCCAAAAACATTCAGTACTTC | CASSLAQDPLGTELAKNIQYF
TRBJ1-3 | . | TRBV29-1 | . | TGCAGCGTTGTTTTGGGGCTCGGAGACACCATATATTTT | CSVVLGLGDTIYF
TRBJ2-7 | TRBD2 | TRBV28 | . | TGTGCCAGCAGTTTCTTGCTAGCGGACTCCTACGAGCAGTACTTC | CASSFLLADSYEQYF
TRBJ1-2 | . | TRBV3-1/TRBV3-2 | . | TGTGCCAGCGCGGTTGGCAGGACAGACTATGGCTACACCTTC | CASAVGRTDYGYTF
TRBJ2-2 | TRBD2 | TRBV2 | many | TGTGCCAGCAGTCTTCTGGCGGGGGCGAACACCGGGGAGCTGTTTTTT | CASSLLAGANTGELFF
TRBJ2-1 | TRBD2 | TRBV7-9 | once | TGTGCCAGCAGCTTAGAGGCTCTAGCGGGAGAGGGATCCTACAATGAGCAGTTCTTC | CASSLEALAGEGSYNEQFF
TRBJ2-5 | TRBD2 | TRBV5-1 | . | TGCGCCAGCAGCCCCGGGACTAGCGGGAGTCGGGTGGAGACCCAGTACTTC | CASSPGTSGSRVETQYF
TRBJ2-3 | . | TRBV7-2 | . | TGTGCCAGCAGCTTAGGTGCTAGTCGTGGCACAGATACGCAGTATTTT | CASSLGASRGTDTQYF
TRBJ1-1 | TRBD1 | TRBV6-5 | . | TGTGCCAGCAGTACGACAGGGGGCAAGACTGAAGCTTTCTTT | CASSTTGGKTEAFF
TRBJ1-1 | TRBD1 | TRBV5-4 | once | TGTGCCAGCACGTCAACAGGGGGCACTGAAGCTTTCTTT | CASTSTGGTEAFF
TRBJ2-1 | TRBD1 | TRBV19 | once | TGTGCCAGTAGTATAAAGGGGACAGGGTTCTATGAGCAGTTCTTC | CASSIKGTGFYEQFF
TRBJ1-5 | . | TRBV5-1 | . | TGCGCCAGCAGTGTTTCGGGGGATAGCAATCAGCCCCAGCATTTT | CASSVSGDSNQPQHF
TRBJ1-2 | . | TRBV27 | . | TGTGCCAGCGCCCAGGGCTTCTATGGCTACACCTTC | CASAQGFYGYTF
TRBJ2-5 | . | TRBV7-8 | . | TGTGCCAGCAGCTTAGATCAAGGGGTAGGAGAGACCCAGTACTTC | CASSLDQGVGETQYF
TRBJ2-3 | TRBD1 | TRBV3-1/TRBV3-2 | . | TGTGCCAGCAGCCGAAGAACAGGGGGCTGGACAGATACGCAGTATTTT | CASSRRTGGWTDTQYF
TRBJ1-2 | . | TRBV15 | . | TGTGCCACCAGCAGAGTCATGAACAGGGCTGGCTACACCTTC | CATSRVMNRAGYTF
TRBJ1-1 | TRBD1 | TRBV27 | . | TGTGCCAGCAGAAGTGGGACAGCGGGGAACACTGAAGCTTTCTTT | CASRSGTAGNTEAFF
TRBJ2-6 | TRBD1 | TRBV11-2 | . | TGTGCCAGCAGGGTTGGGACAGGGGTGGCTGGGGCCAACGTCCTGACTTTC | CASRVGTGVAGANVLTF
TRBJ2-2 | . | TRBV11-3 | . | TGTGCCAGCAGCCGACTAGGCGTCGACACCGGGGAGCTGTTTTTT | CASSRLGVDTGELFF
TRBJ2-7 | . | TRBV15 | . | TGTGCCACCAGCAGAGATACTAGGGCGTACGAGCAGTACTTC | CATSRDTRAYEQYF
TRBJ1-2 | TRBD1 | TRBV6-5 | . | TGTGCCAGCAGACGGGACAGGGGGCTTTATGGCTACACCTTC | CASRRDRGLYGYTF
TRBJ2-2 | TRBD2 | TRBV27 | . | TGTGCCAGCAGAAGGACTAGCAGTGGTTCCGGGGAGCTGTTTTTT | CASRRTSSGSGELFF
TRBJ2-3 | TRBD2 | TRBV3-1/TRBV3-2 | . | TGTGCCAGCAGCCAAGAGACTAGCGGGGCTAGCACAGATACGCAGTATTTT | CASSQETSGASTDTQYF
TRBJ1-1 | . | TRBV12-3/TRBV12-4 | . | TGTGCCAGCAGTTTGGACAGTTACACTGAAGCTTTCTTT | CASSLDSYTEAFF
TRBJ2-3 | TRBD2 | TRBV18 | . | TGTGCCAGCTCCCGGGCAGGGACTAGCAAAGATACGCAGTATTTT | CASSRAGTSKDTQYF
TRBJ1-4 | TRBD1 | TRBV19 | . | TGTGCCAGTAGTATCTGGGACAGGGCGGAAAAACTGTTTTTT | CASSIWDRAEKLFF
TRBJ1-5 | TRBD1 | TRBV4-2 | . | TGTGCCAGCAGCCAAGATGGACAGGATAGCAATCAGCCCCAGCATTTT | CASSQDGQDSNQPQHF
TRBJ2-1 | . | TRBV11-2 | . | TGTGCCAGCAGCTCAGGACTACAGAACAATGAGCAGTTCTTC | CASSSGLQNNEQFF
TRBJ2-3 | . | TRBV7-3 | . | TGTGCCAGCAGCTTAGAGGGAGGACCAGATACGCAGTATTTT | CASSLEGGPDTQYF
TRBJ2-7 | TRBD2 | TRBV13 | . | TGTGCCAGCAGCTTTCCCACCGGGACTAGCGGATACGAGCAGTACTTC | CASSFPTGTSGYEQYF
TRBJ2-2 | TRBD2 | TRBV24-1 | . | TGTGCCACCAGTGCTAGGACTAGCTACACCGGGGAGCTGTTTTTT | CATSARTSYTGELFF
TRBJ2-2 | TRBD1 | TRBV2 | . | TGTGCCAGCAGCCCCGTCACAGGGGGCTATACCGGGGAGCTGTTTTTT | CASSPVTGGYTGELFF
TRBJ2-1 | . | TRBV30 | . | TGTGCCTGGAGTTATAGCGCCGGGAATGAGCAGTTCTTC | CAWSYSAGNEQFF
TRBJ2-2 | TRBD2 | TRBV5-6 | . | TGTGCCAGCTCCCTGGGGGCGGGACTAGCGGGAGTAACCGGGGAGCTGTTTTTT | CASSLGAGLAGVTGELFF
TRBJ1-3 | . | TRBV5-4 | . | TGTGCCAGCAGCCGGGAGGGACACCTCTGGAGCACCATATATTTT | CASSREGHLWSTIYF
TRBJ2-1 | TRBD1 | TRBV6-5 | . | TGTGCCAGCAGTTACGACAGGGGGGATGAGCAGTTCTTC | CASSYDRGDEQFF
TRBJ2-3 | . | TRBV4-1 | . | TGCGCCAGCAGCCAAGAAGTGGACTCCTTCGCCGCAGATACGCAGTATTTT | CASSQEVDSFAADTQYF
TRBJ1-1 | . | TRBV7-3 | . | TGTGCCAGCAGCTTATTGGGGCGGGGGAACACTGAAGCTTTCTTT | CASSLLGRGNTEAFF
TRBJ2-5 | . | TRBV19 | . | TGTGCCAGTAGTAACTCACTAGGGGGAAGTGGGACCCAGTACTTC | CASSNSLGGSGTQYF
TRBJ2-1 | TRBD2 | TRBV12-5 | . | TGTGCTAGTGGTTTAGGGACTAGCGGGAATCATGAGCAGTTCTTC | CASGLGTSGNHEQFF
TRBJ2-3 | . | TRBV27 | . | TGTGCCGTGAATCGGGGGAGCACAGATACGCAGTATTTT | CAVNRGSTDTQYF
TRBJ2-3 | TRBD2 | TRBV9 | . | TGTGCCAGCAGCTCACGGACTAGCGTCACAGATACGCAGTATTTT | CASSSRTSVTDTQYF
TRBJ2-7 | TRBD2 | TRBV3-1/TRBV3-2 | once | TGTGCCAGCAGCAAAGCGGGAGCTATCTACGAGCAGTACTTC | CASSKAGAIYEQYF
TRBJ2-3 | TRBD2 | TRBV11-3 | . | TGTGCCAGCAGCTTTGGGGCTAGCGGGAGAACAGATACGCAGTATTTT | CASSFGASGRTDTQYF
TRBJ1-5 | . | TRBV13 | . | TGTGCCAGCAGCTTAGGGGGCGGGAATCAGCCCCAGCATTTT | CASSLGGGNQPQHF
TRBJ2-7 | . | TRBV19 | few | TGTGCCAGTAACCCTGGGGCCTCCTACGAGCAGTACTTC | CASNPGASYEQYF
TRBJ2-1 | TRBD2 | TRBV19 | . | TGTGCCAGTAGTATTCCCTTAGCGGGAGGGGCTTACAATGAGCAGTTCTTC | CASSIPLAGGAYNEQFF
TRBJ1-3 | TRBD1 | TRBV9 | . | TGTGCCAGCAGCGGAAAGGACAGGGCCTCTGGAAACACCATATATTTT | CASSGKDRASGNTIYF